This TCR beta chain was documented in a study of T-cell reconstitution after alpha-beta-depleted transplantation in children (dated by TCRdb to about 2016). In the study overall: T-cell immune reconstitution after TCRalphabeta/CD19-depleted allogeneic hematopoietic cell transplantation in children was quantitatively tracked in the study by means of TCR repertoire profiling.

The receptor library was made with PCR. Sequencing used an Illumina HiSeq 2500. TCR libraries were prepared with molecular barcoding, using unique molecular identifiers to normalize TCRbeta repertoire quantification. Using fastp trimming at Q25 and MiXCR clonotype assembly, TCRdb reanalyzed the public sequencing data and kept in-frame beta chains. Duplicate CDR3 protein sequences are folded into a single record with the most common DNA and genes. The sample table contains 490,000 or so distinct CDR3 sequences; only one count was recorded for under 15% of them. The ten largest account for 5% to 6% of the sample. This clonotype was picked up many times. The antigen it recognizes is unknown. Base qualities are not recorded, but no much larger clone differs from it by a single base. Trimming takes 3 bases off V and 5 bases off J; junction bases not matched to a gene: 4. The germline V gene (reference sequence) gives CDR1 as DFQATT and CDR2 as SNEGSKA. The CDR3 numbers 13 residues from cysteine through phenylalanine. The entry retains the CDR3 DNA only, 39 bases that are in frame from base 1.

The rearrangement combines TRBV20-1 with TRBJ2-5; TRBD1 lines up with 9 middle nucleotides. The sample was PBMCs from the stem cell graft donor, taken from the stem cell graft. This sequence was found in a human donor who donated a stem cell graft to a child with combined immunodeficiency. The DNA reads TGCAGTGCTAGGGAACAGGGGGCGGAGACCCAGTACTTC. This sequence encodes CSAREQGAETQYF.